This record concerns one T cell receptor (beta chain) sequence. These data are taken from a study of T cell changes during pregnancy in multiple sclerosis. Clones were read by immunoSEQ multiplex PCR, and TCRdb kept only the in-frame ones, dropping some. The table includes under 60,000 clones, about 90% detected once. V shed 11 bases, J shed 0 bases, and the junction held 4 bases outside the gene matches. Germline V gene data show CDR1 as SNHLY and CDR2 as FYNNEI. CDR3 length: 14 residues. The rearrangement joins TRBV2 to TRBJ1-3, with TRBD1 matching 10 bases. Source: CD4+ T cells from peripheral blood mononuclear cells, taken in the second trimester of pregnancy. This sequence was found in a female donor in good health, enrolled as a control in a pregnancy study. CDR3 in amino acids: CAGTGVISGNTIYF. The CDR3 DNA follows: TGTGCCGGGACAGGGGTTATCTCTGGAAACACCATATATTTT.